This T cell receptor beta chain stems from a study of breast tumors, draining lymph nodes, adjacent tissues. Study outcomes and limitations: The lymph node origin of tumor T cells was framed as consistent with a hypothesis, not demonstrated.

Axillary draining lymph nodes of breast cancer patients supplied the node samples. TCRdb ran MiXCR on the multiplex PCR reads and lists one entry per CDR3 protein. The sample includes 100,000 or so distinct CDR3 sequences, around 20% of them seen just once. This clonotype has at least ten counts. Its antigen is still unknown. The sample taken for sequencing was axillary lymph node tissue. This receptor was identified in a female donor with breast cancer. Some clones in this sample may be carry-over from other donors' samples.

CDR3 nucleotide sequence: TGCGCCAGCAGCCAAACAGGAGCTGATAATTCACCCCTCCACTTT. This gives the protein CASSQTGADNSPLHF. The chain links TRBV5-1 to TRBJ1-6, with D possibly matching TRBD1 (5 bases). Trimming removed 4 bases from V and 5 bases from J, with 13 bases in between. The CDR3 sequence is 15 residues long. Germline V gives CDR1 SGHRS, CDR2 YFSETQ.